This entry lists 19 T cell receptor beta chains sequenced from one sample in a study of CD8 T cells in Susac syndrome. Random hexamers were used to reverse transcribe an amount of roughly 0.45 to 1 ug RNA. TCRdb reanalysed the immunoSEQ multiplex PCR reads using MiXCR and keeps one entry per CDR3 protein. Of approximately 140,000 distinct CDR3 sequences listed, around 86% are singletons. The sequenced material came from CD8+ T cells from PBMCs. Receptors originate from a human donor with multiple sclerosis.

V and J are TRBV7-8 and TRBJ1-1; D might be TRBD1 (6 bases). This CDR3 region has 12 residues. Germline V gives CDR1 SGHVS, CDR2 FQNEAQ. V shed 3 bases and J shed 6 bases, with 8 bases lying between them. This CDR3 reads CASSFGGPEAFF. The CDR3 nucleotides read TGTGCCAGCAGCTTTGGGGGGCCTGAAGCTTTCTTT.

The genes are TRBV27 and TRBJ1-2; 7 bases are shared with TRBD1. In germline, CDR1 is MNHEY, CDR2 SMNVEV (reference sequence). The CDR3 spans 14 residues. The V and J ends lost 3 bases and 2 bases, in that order; junction bases with no gene match: 3. In DNA, the CDR3 is TGTGCCAGCAGTTTCATACAGGGGAACTATGGCTACACCTTC. Protein: CASSFIQGNYGYTF.

V and J are TRBV29-1 and TRBJ2-2, with D possibly being TRBD1 or TRBD2 (5 bases each). V was pared by 7 bases and J by 2 bases, with 11 bases between. CDR1 and CDR2 from the germline V gene are SQVTM and ANQGSEA. The CDR3 is made up of 13 amino acids. The CDR3 region is CSAWDGNTGELFF. The CDR3 DNA is TGCAGCGCCTGGGACGGTAACACCGGGGAGCTGTTTTTT.

This chain uses TRBV12-3 or TRBV12-4 with TRBJ2-7; D remains unclear. This CDR3 has 12 amino acids. V dropped 4 bases and J dropped 0 bases, with 4 bases sitting between them. The CDR3 loop reads CASSSLSYEQYF. DNA of the CDR3: TGTGCCAGCAGTTCCCTCTCCTACGAGCAGTACTTC.

The chain is built from TRBV10-2 and TRBJ2-7, with D hard to call. Germline assignment: CDR1 WSHSY and CDR2 SAAADI. The CDR3 has 16 amino acids. Trimming left V 2 bases short and J 3 bases short, with 17 bases between. The CDR3 loop is CASSERALDGHYEQYV. CDR3 in DNA: TGCGCCAGCAGTGAGAGGGCGCTAGACGGCCACTACGAGCAGTACGTC.

V gene TRBV4-1 combines with J gene TRBJ1-1; D perhaps matches TRBD1 (5 bases). CDR1 MGHRA and CDR2 YSYEKL come from the germline V gene. The CDR3 contains 11 residues. Deletions cut 5 bases from V and 7 bases from J, with 8 bases between. CDR3 region: CASSGAFEAFF. The CDR3 nucleotides are TGCGCCAGCAGCGGGGCGTTTGAAGCTTTCTTT.

The chain links TRBV25-1 to TRBJ2-7; TRBD1 agrees at 9 bases. This CDR3 spans 19 amino acids. Germline V lookup: CDR1 MGHDK, CDR2 SYGVNS. V was clipped by 1 base and J by 2 bases; unmatched bases: 15. The CDR3 region is CASSESVTGGIGNPYEQYF. DNA for the CDR3: TGTGCCAGCAGTGAATCCGTGACAGGGGGAATTGGCAACCCCTACGAGCAGTACTTC.

The chain recombines TRBV27 with TRBJ2-1; a weak D match, TRBD2 (5 bases). CDR1 and CDR2 from the germline V gene are MNHEY and SMNVEV (reference sequence). V was pared by 3 bases and J by 5 bases, with 20 bases between. The CDR3 is 17 amino acids. This chain's CDR3 is CASSFKTTRTYNNEQFF. CDR3 DNA: TGTGCCAGCAGTTTTAAGACTACCCGGACGTACAACAATGAGCAGTTCTTC.

V gene TRBV6-5 combines with J gene TRBJ1-1; D not resolved. This CDR3 has 14 residues. Trimming left V 0 bases short and J 2 bases short, with 7 bases between. Germline V gene data show CDR1 as MNHEY and CDR2 as SVGAGI. The CDR3 DNA follows: TGTGCCAGCAGTTACTCGGTGGCTAACACTGAAGCTTTCTTT. Its protein is CASSYSVANTEAFF.

V usage is TRBV20-1 and J usage is TRBJ1-6, with 7 nucleotides matching TRBD1. Germline CDR1 and CDR2: DFQATT and SNEGSKA (reference sequence). This CDR3 has 13 residues. V lost 5 bases to trimming and J lost 9 bases; unmatched junction nucleotides: 7. This CDR3 is CSALGGGRSPLHF. The CDR3 DNA follows: TGCAGTGCTTTGGGAGGGGGCCGTTCACCCCTCCACTTT.

The chain links TRBV14 to TRBJ1-4; no definite D call. Trimming took off 4 bases at V and 3 bases at J, with 24 bases between the two ends. The germline gives CDR1 SGHDN, CDR2 FVKESK. The CDR3 contains 19 residues. Here the CDR3 reads CASSRDLRALASANEKLFF. CDR3 bases: TGTGCCAGCAGCCGAGACCTCCGGGCCCTCGCTTCGGCTAATGAAAAACTGTTTTTT.

This clonotype showed up just a few times. The chain links TRBV30 to TRBJ1-1; D gene ambiguous. CDR1 and CDR2 from the germline V gene are GTSNPN and SVGIG (reference sequence). The CDR3 consists of 12 residues. V shed 0 bases and J shed 1 base, with 3 bases lying between them. The CDR3 nucleotides are TGTGCCTGGAGTGTTACGAACACTGAAGCTTTCTTT. Translation: CAWSVTNTEAFF.

CDR3: CSARVGEDRWNANYGYTF. In nucleotides, the CDR3 is TGCAGTGCTAGGGTGGGCGAGGACAGGTGGAACGCTAACTATGGCTACACCTTC. This rearrangement joins TRBV20-1 to TRBJ1-2; 7 bases align to TRBD1. The trim removed 3 bases at V and 0 bases at J, leaving 16 bases unmatched. Germline-derived CDR1 and CDR2 are DFQATT and SNEGSKA (reference sequence). CDR3 length: 18 amino acids.

The chain links TRBV9 to TRBJ1-5; TRBD1 matches at 11 bases. Germline loops: CDR1 SGDLS, CDR2 YYNGEE. Trimming took 10 bases from V and 3 from J; bases not matched to a gene: 15. This CDR3 spans 17 amino acids. The CDR3 DNA is TGTGCCTGGTCCTCTCGGGACAGGGGGGATTTCAATCAGCCCCAGCATTTT. This codes for CAWSSRDRGDFNQPQHF.

A few counts support this clonotype. The rearrangement links TRBV6-5 to TRBJ2-7; D might be TRBD1 or TRBD2, each matching 6 bases. The CDR3 length is 14 residues. The germline gives CDR1 MNHEY, CDR2 SVGAGI. The V end lost 2 bases, the J end lost 4 bases, and 12 bases lay between the germline ends. CDR3 nucleotides: TGTGCCAGCAGTTACCGGGGGCTAGGGTACGAGCAGTACTTC. Its protein product is CASSYRGLGYEQYF.

The chain joins TRBV7-9 to TRBJ2-5, with 14 bases that match TRBD2. Looked up from germline, CDR1 is SEHNR and CDR2 is FQNEAQ (reference sequence). The junction had 9 bases not matched to a gene; V was cut back by 5 bases and J by 4 bases. CDR3 length: 17 residues. The CDR3 coding sequence is TGTGCCAGCAGCGAGACTAGCGGGGGGGCTGTGGGAGAGACCCAGTACTTC. It codes for CASSETSGGAVGETQYF.

The chain couples TRBV6-2 or TRBV6-3 to TRBJ2-7; no clear D gene. There are 12 residues in the CDR3. From germline, CDR1 is MNHEY and CDR2 SVGEGT. V was clipped by 9 bases and J by 3 bases, with 12 bases between them. The CDR3: CASAQVFYEQYV. The CDR3 DNA reads as TGTGCCAGTGCGCAGGTTTTCTACGAGCAGTACGTC.

The V and J genes are TRBV25-1 and TRBJ2-4; D gene ambiguous. Trimming took off 3 bases at V and 7 bases at J, with 10 bases between the two ends. The CDR3 runs to 13 residues. Germline V gene data show CDR1 as MGHDK and CDR2 as SYGVNS. DNA for the CDR3: TGTGCCAGCAGTGAGGACCTTTTTAACATTCAGTACTTC. This codes for CASSEDLFNIQYF.

This clonotype was recorded once. The chain joins TRBV11-2 to TRBJ1-2; tentative D call: TRBD1 (5 bases). CDR3 length equals 16 residues. Deletions cut 5 bases from V and 3 bases from J, with 19 bases between. Germline lookup yields CDR1 SGHAT and CDR2 FQNNGV. For the CDR3, the DNA is TGTGCCAGCAGCGAAGATATGGGACCCAACCACTATGGCTACACCTTC. It specifies CASSEDMGPNHYGYTF.